The rows below give T cell receptor beta chains drawn from one sample of a study of cytomegalovirus exposure and HLA in healthy donors. Sequencing used immunoSEQ multiplex PCR; TCRdb keeps in-frame clones, though not all of them. The table has around 150,000 clones, around 77% seen once. What was sequenced was PBMCs. These receptors all stem from a woman in her twenties or thirties in good health and CMV-seronegative. Both conserved end residues are part of each CDR3. The order of the fields is clone size, V gene, D gene, J gene, CDR3 DNA, CDR3 protein. D genes are given only for firm matches. Only part of the rows carry a size: once, few, many, or a class if the clone is expanded.

many	TRBV28	NA	TRBJ1-3	TGTGCCAGTAAATTAACAACGGACTTCATATATTTT	CASKLTTDFIYF
NA	TRBV2	NA	TRBJ1-6	TGTGCCAGCAGTTGGGCCAGAGAGAATTCACCCCTCCACTTT	CASSWARENSPLHF
NA	TRBV6-1	NA	TRBJ1-1	TGTGCCAGCAAGGAGGAGCGGTACACTGAAGCTTTCTTT	CASKEERYTEAFF
once	TRBV6-5	NA	TRBJ1-1	TGTGTCAGCAGAGGAGGACTCGAAGGCACTGAAGCTTTCTTT	CVSRGGLEGTEAFF
NA	TRBV25-1	NA	TRBJ1-4	TGTGCCAGCAGCCCAGGGTCTAATGAAAAACTGTTTTTT	CASSPGSNEKLFF
once	TRBV6-6	NA	TRBJ2-6	TGTGCCAGCAGTTACTCGGACTTCTCTGGGGCCAACGTCCTGACTTTC	CASSYSDFSGANVLTF
NA	TRBV7-8	NA	TRBJ2-3	TGTGCCAGCAGCTTAGACCCCGGGGTCAGCACAGATACGCAGTATTTT	CASSLDPGVSTDTQYF
NA	TRBV4-2	NA	TRBJ1-4	TGTGCCAGCAGCCAAGGGAACGGCCGGGGTAAGGGGACTGGTAATGAAAAACTGTTTTTT	CASSQGNGRGKGTGNEKLFF
NA	TRBV9	NA	TRBJ2-1	TGTGCCAGCAGCCCCCGGACAGTCCAGGGTGGTGAGCAGTTCTTC	CASSPRTVQGGEQFF
NA	TRBV7-3	NA	TRBJ2-7	TGTGCCAGCAGCTTAACCGGGCCAGCCGGGGGGCCAGTCTACGAGCAGTACTTC	CASSLTGPAGGPVYEQYF
medium-sized	TRBV5-4	NA	TRBJ2-1	TGTGCCAGCAGCTTGGCCTCAGGAGGGGATGAGCAGTTCTTC	CASSLASGGDEQFF
NA	TRBV5-1	TRBD2	TRBJ2-3	TGCGCCAGCAGCTTGGTAATTAGCGGGGGGGCTGCTAGCACAGATACGCAGTATTTT	CASSLVISGGAASTDTQYF
NA	TRBV6-6	NA	TRBJ1-2	TGTGCCAGCACCGAAAGGGGTGCTGGCTACACCTTC	CASTERGAGYTF
NA	TRBV28	TRBD1	TRBJ1-2	TGTGCCAGCAGATCGACAGGGGGCTCTGGCTACACCTTC	CASRSTGGSGYTF
few	TRBV5-1	TRBD1	TRBJ1-5	TGCGCCAGCAGCCCCGGGACAGGGTCGGAGCCCCAGCATTTT	CASSPGTGSEPQHF
NA	TRBV7-2	NA	TRBJ2-7	TGTGCCAGCAGCTTAGAGCTGGGGGGACCGCACGAGCAGTACTTC	CASSLELGGPHEQYF
NA	TRBV5-1	NA	TRBJ1-4	TGCGCCAGCAGCTTGGCACAGGGTGGTGAAAAACTGTTTTTT	CASSLAQGGEKLFF
NA	TRBV11-2	NA	TRBJ2-3	TGTGCCAGCAGTCCCCTCTTAATGGGGCCTACGCAGTATTTT	CASSPLLMGPTQYF
NA	TRBV2	NA	TRBJ1-2	TGTGCCAGCAGTGACAGGGCAGTTCGGAGCTATGGCTACACCTTC	CASSDRAVRSYGYTF
NA	TRBV18	TRBD1	TRBJ1-2	TGTGCCAGCTCACCATCGGGACAGGAAAACTATGGCTACACCTTC	CASSPSGQENYGYTF